This section outlines one T cell receptor (beta chain) sequence together with its context. This sample is drawn from a study of blood T cell repertoires in COVID-19. The overall study: Material from acute and convalescent COVID-19 was sourced from the United States, Italy and Spain. From T cells, B-cell-depleted T cells, or PBMCs came the material, which was cDNA or gDNA.

Under the authors' procedure: Reference gene primer amplification yielded estimated nucleated cell counts. Only in-frame clones appear in the TCRdb table, and some are missing; sequencing was by immunoSEQ multiplex PCR. V, J and clone size derive from that table, while D and trimming were established from the DNA sequence. The table records under 80,000 clones, 80% to 90% of them present only once. V was cut by 5 bases and J by 0 bases, with 11 bases left in between. The CDR3 runs to 15 residues. In germline, CDR1 is KGHSH, CDR2 LQKENI. The chain joins TRBV18 to TRBJ1-3; D might be TRBD1 (5 bases). This TCR came from a woman of 80 years or more with active or convalescent COVID-19. The sequenced sample was peripheral blood. CDR3 bases: TGTGCCAGCTCAACGACAGCAACCTCTGGAAACACCATATATTTT. It codes for CASSTTATSGNTIYF.